These 13 T cell receptor beta chains came from one sample sequenced in a study of vaccination effects on CD4 cells after COVID-19. In the ViraFEST assay, antigen-specific CD4+ clonotypes were identified by expansion after peptide-pool stimulation. With approximately 9 days of culture completed, CD4+ T cells were isolated. Each person got two doses of an mRNA SARS-CoV-2 vaccine, BNT162b2 or mRNA-1273. Some clones are missing from TCRdb's copy, which holds only in-frame ones; the method was immunoSEQ multiplex PCR. The sample consists of tens of thousands of clones, over 70% of them appearing once. Antigens of these TCRs are unknown. This material consisted of CD4+ T cells from PBMCs cultured with HCoV-229E spike peptides, taken after COVID-19 vaccination. The receptors stem from a human donor who received a COVID-19 vaccine.

The chain recombines TRBV7-2 with TRBJ1-2, with D unresolved. The CDR3 length is 13 residues. Trimming took off 7 bases at V and 5 bases at J, with 14 bases between the two ends. Germline V gives CDR1 SGHTA, CDR2 FQGNSA. The CDR3 bases are TGTGCCAGCACCCCCCGGGGTAATTATGGCTACACCTTC. It specifies CASTPRGNYGYTF.

The table lists this clone with a few counts. The chain has TRBV5-4 and TRBJ1-5; D uncertain. The CDR3 has 13 residues. Trimming shortened V by 0 bases and J by 6 bases, and 7 bases separated the two germline ends. The germline V gene has CDR1 SGHNT and CDR2 YYREEE (reference sequence). The CDR3 nucleotides are TGTGCCAGCAGCTTGGGTATTCGTCAGCCCCAGCATTTT. Translating it yields CASSLGIRQPQHF.

The gene calls are TRBV10-3 and TRBJ1-4; no reliable D call. This CDR3 spans 13 amino acids. Trimming removed 4 bases at V and 5 bases at J, with 8 bases between. Germline V gene data show CDR1 as ENHRY and CDR2 as SYGVKD. CDR3 residues: CAISGQENEKLFF. For the CDR3, the DNA is TGTGCCATCAGTGGGCAGGAGAATGAAAAACTGTTTTTT.

V usage is TRBV27 and J usage is TRBJ2-5; 8 bases agree with TRBD2. The V gene end was trimmed by 6 bases and the J gene end by 1 base; junction bases not matched to a gene: 7. CDR1 is MNHEY, CDR2 SMNVEV, per germline (reference sequence). The CDR3 loop spans 15 amino acids. DNA for the CDR3: TGTGCCAGCAGGCGGGCGGGGGGCCTCCAAGAGACCCAGTACTTC. Its translation is CASRRAGGLQETQYF.

V gene TRBV28 combines with J gene TRBJ1-4; D not resolved. The V and J ends lost 6 bases and 8 bases respectively, with 19 bases between them. This CDR3 contains 15 residues. Germline CDR1 MDHEN, CDR2 SYDVKM. The CDR3 DNA is TGTGCCAGCAGCGATATACGGAAGTACACCGAAAAACTGTTTTTT. Its translation: CASSDIRKYTEKLFF.

This clone was found a few times. The J gene is TRBJ2-7, the V gene TRBV7-2, with 10 bases matching TRBD2. V shed 0 bases and J 2 bases; nucleotides not matched to a gene: 1. This CDR3 is 15 amino acids long. CDR1 is SGHTA and CDR2 is FQGNSA in the germline V gene. CDR3 DNA sequence: TGTGCCAGCAGCTTAGCAGCGGGGGGGCCCTACGAGCAGTACGTC. Its protein product is CASSLAAGGPYEQYV.

V and J are TRBV4-1 and TRBJ2-6; D might be TRBD1 (5 bases). The CDR3 has 16 residues. V lost 4 bases and J 1 base, leaving 11 bases between the germline ends. Germline CDR1 and CDR2: MGHRA and YSYEKL. The CDR3 region has the DNA TGCGCCAGCAGCCTGTCAAGGGGATCTGGGGCCAACGTCCTGACTTTC. This codes for CASSLSRGSGANVLTF.

The gene calls are TRBV2 and TRBJ1-1; no firm D call. The CDR3 has 14 amino acids. V lost 4 bases, J lost 2 bases, and 11 bases lay in between. Germline-derived CDR1 and CDR2 are SNHLY and FYNNEI. As DNA, the CDR3 is TGTGCCAGCAGTGCACAGAACAGAAACACTGAAGCTTTCTTT. It translates to CASSAQNRNTEAFF.

CDR3 sequence: CASSLASPKETQYF. CDR3 DNA: TGCGCCAGCAGCTTGGCGTCACCCAAAGAGACCCAGTACTTC. This chain uses TRBV5-1 with TRBJ2-5; the D is unclear. The CDR3 extends over 14 amino acids. Trimming stripped 0 bases from V and 3 bases from J, with 9 bases between. Germline CDR1 SGHRS, CDR2 YFSETQ. Complete variable domain (other parts from reference TRBV5-1 and TRBJ2-5): KAGVTQTPRYLIKTRGQQVTLSCSPISGHRSVSWYQQTPGQGLQFLFEYFSETQRNKGNFPGRFSGRQFSNSRSEMNVSTLELGDSALYLCASSLASPKETQYFGPGTRLLVL.

The V and J genes are TRBV2 and TRBJ2-1; TRBD2 matches at 9 bases. CDR1 is SNHLY and CDR2 is FYNNEI in the germline V gene. The CDR3 length is 14 residues. V was clipped by 7 bases and J by 5 bases; unmatched bases: 6. CDR3 nucleotide sequence: TGTGCCAGCATTAGACTAGCGGTAAACAATGAGCAGTTCTTC. This sequence encodes CASIRLAVNNEQFF.

J is TRBJ1-5 and V is TRBV10-3; D possibly corresponds to TRBD1 (6 bases). The V gene's germline CDR1 is ENHRY and CDR2 SYGVKD. The CDR3 totals 16 residues. Trimming cost V 2 bases and J 1 base, with 12 bases left between them. In DNA form, the CDR3 reads TGTGCCATCAGTGAGCAGGGGCAGGGGAGCAATCAGCCCCAGCATTTT. Translated: CAISEQGQGSNQPQHF.

The V and J genes are TRBV5-8 and TRBJ2-5; 7 positions agree with TRBD1. The CDR3 totals 15 residues. The germline V gene has CDR1 SGHTS and CDR2 YDEGEE. J lost 5 bases, V lost 4 bases, and 11 bases had no gene match. The CDR3 region has the DNA TGTGCCAGCAGCGCTCATAGACAGGGAAGGGAGACCCAGTACTTC. Translating gives CASSAHRQGRETQYF.

This clone was observed a few times. The rearrangement links TRBV5-8 to TRBJ1-1, with D perhaps matching TRBD1 (6 bases). The CDR3 contains 15 residues. V was trimmed by 6 bases and J by 1 base, leaving 16 bases between them. CDR1 SGHTS and CDR2 YDEGEE come from the germline V gene. DNA for the CDR3: TGTGCCAGCATGAGATGGGGGCTAACGAACACTGAAGCTTTCTTT. Translation: CASMRWGLTNTEAFF.